The source of this T cell receptor beta chain is a study of blood T cell repertoires in COVID-19. For the study at large: COVID-19 samples collected from the United States, Italy and Spain covered acute and convalescent phases.

Germline V lookup: CDR1 MDHEN, CDR2 SYDVKM. V lost 6 bases and J lost 2, with 10 bases in between. This CDR3 is 14 amino acids long. Two negative PCRs, clearance, or symptom resolution were required of recovered Cohort 3 donors. Some clones are missing from TCRdb's copy, which holds only in-frame ones; the method was immunoSEQ multiplex PCR. The sample lists a few hundred thousand clones, roughly 88% occurring once. The chain joins TRBV28 to TRBJ2-2; D might be TRBD2 (6 bases). The clonotype was recovered from a man younger than 35 who had recovered from COVID-19. Sequenced material: PBMCs or T cells enriched from blood (not recorded which). CDR3 region: CASRGRGNTGELFF. CDR3 DNA: TGTGCCAGCAGGGGGCGGGGTAACACCGGGGAGCTGTTTTTT.